The entry below describes one T cell receptor beta chain. Its specificity is unknown. By 5'RACE template switching, TCR cDNA was produced, with a universal primer site and UMIs added in the process. One entry per CDR3 protein, called by TCRdb with MiXCR from the 5' RACE reads. This table has nearly 550,000 distinct CDR3 sequences, roughly a fifth appearing once. This entry comes from a study of T cells after yellow fever vaccination. Germline lookup yields CDR1 SGHTA and CDR2 FQGNSA. The CDR3 is 16 amino acids. V lost 6 bases to trimming and J lost 7 bases, with 25 bases between them. Broader study findings: A large majority of primary-vaccination clones showed up again after the booster (around 96% CD4, approximately 90% CD8). Abundant clonotypes from the bulk population could get into FACS-sorted repertoires as contaminants. Only a small proportion of the clonotypes turned up in both the CD4 and the CD8 compartments, likely arising from convergent recombination.

The sequenced sample was PBMCs, obtained 15 days after the yellow fever booster vaccination. The genes are TRBV7-2 and TRBJ2-7; tentative D call: TRBD2 (6 bases). The source is a man between 25 and 39 years old who received the YFV17D yellow fever vaccine. The CDR3 DNA follows: TGTGCCAGCAGTCCCGCACCTGGGCGCGGGATAACGGAGCAGTACTTC. This codes for CASSPAPGRGITEQYF.